These 10 T cell receptor beta chains share one sample of origin, sequenced in a study of cytomegalovirus exposure and HLA in healthy donors. PCR amplification relied on 60 Vbeta primers (plus 13 Jbeta primers). Libraries were prepared by immunoSEQ multiplex PCR; TCRdb keeps only in-frame clonotypes and omits some of them. Of approximately 85,000 clones detected, less than 65% appear once; the ten largest clones hold approximately 5.8%. The sequencing input was PBMCs. The receptors derive from a woman aged 30 to 39 in good health and CMV-seropositive.

There are a few counts of this clone. The J gene is TRBJ1-1, the V gene TRBV6-6; 10 positions agree with TRBD1. The CDR3 extends over 15 amino acids. Germline V gene lookup returns CDR1 MNHNY and CDR2 SVGAGI (reference sequence). The V segment lost 2 bases and the J segment 3 bases; nucleotides outside the gene matches: 3. The CDR3 region is CASSYPGTGDTEAFF. For the CDR3, the DNA is TGTGCCAGCAGTTACCCCGGGACAGGGGACACTGAAGCTTTCTTT.

This chain links TRBV28 with TRBJ2-6; the D is unclear. The CDR3 is 16 amino acids. Per the germline V gene, CDR1 is MDHEN and CDR2 is SYDVKM. Trimming shortened V by 3 bases and J by 0 bases, and 9 bases separated the two germline ends. This chain's CDR3 is CASSFYSSSGANVLTF. DNA for the CDR3: TGTGCCAGCAGTTTTTATAGCTCCTCTGGGGCCAACGTCCTGACTTTC. Together with reference TRBV28 and TRBJ2-6, the CDR3 gives the full variable domain: DVKVTQSSRYLVKRTGEKVFLECVQDMDHENMFWYRQDPGLGLRLIYFSYDVKMKEKGDIPEGYSVSREKKERFSLILESASTNQTSMYLCASSFYSSSGANVLTFGAGSRLTVL.

The V gene is TRBV7-2, the J gene TRBJ1-2, with 7 nucleotides matching TRBD1. Trimming at V came to 4 bases and at J to 5 bases, leaving 10 bases not matched to a gene. Germline V gene data show CDR1 as SGHTA and CDR2 as FQGNSA. This CDR3 spans 15 amino acids. CDR3 protein: CASSYGTGARYGYTF. CDR3 DNA: TGTGCCAGCAGCTACGGAACAGGGGCCAGGTATGGCTACACCTTC.

V is TRBV18 and J is TRBJ2-7; 9 nucleotides line up with TRBD2. The length of the CDR3 is 16 residues. Germline loops: CDR1 KGHSH, CDR2 LQKENI. Trimming took 5 bases from V and 1 from J; bases not matched to a gene: 9. In DNA form, the CDR3 reads TGTGCCAGCTCAGAACTAGCGGGCGGCCCGTCCTACGAGCAGTACTTC. Residues: CASSELAGGPSYEQYF.

The chain couples TRBV28 to TRBJ1-1; D gene ambiguous. The CDR3 spans 14 residues. Per the germline V gene, CDR1 is MDHEN and CDR2 is SYDVKM. V lost 7 bases to trimming and J lost 3 bases, with 15 bases between them. CDR3 nucleotides: TGTGCCAGCATGCCGGGAGAGATTTACACTGAAGCTTTCTTT. This sequence encodes CASMPGEIYTEAFF.

The chain carries TRBV14 and TRBJ1-1, with 7 bases fitting TRBD1. This CDR3 spans 16 amino acids. V shed 3 bases, J shed 1 base, and the junction held 8 bases outside the gene matches. CDR1 and CDR2 (germline): SGHDN, FVKESK. CDR3 sequence reads: CASSQELGQQNTEAFF. The CDR3 region has the DNA TGTGCCAGCAGCCAGGAATTGGGACAGCAGAACACTGAAGCTTTCTTT.

Concerning this clone itself: Other DNA sequences within the sample encode an identical CDR3. CDR3 amino acids: CASSRGGISGNTIYF. DNA for the CDR3: TGCGCCAGCAGCCGGGGGGGCATATCTGGAAACACCATATATTTT. This rearrangement joins TRBV4-1 to TRBJ1-3; tentatively, D is TRBD1 (6 bases). Per germline, CDR1 MGHRA and CDR2 YSYEKL. V lost 4 bases to trimming and J lost 1 base, with 11 bases between them. The length of the CDR3 is 15 residues.

The rearrangement uses TRBV4-1 and TRBJ2-5; D is possibly TRBD1 (7 bases). Near its end, the DNA agrees better with TRBJ2-7, so the J call may be wrong. Germline V gene sequence: CDR1 MGHRA, CDR2 YSYEKL. The CDR3 has 16 residues. CDR3 coding DNA: TGCGCCAGCAGTCGGGAGAGACAGGGTCTGGGTAACGAGCAGTACTTC. The encoded protein is CASSRERQGLGNEQYF.

This clone showed up just a few times. J is TRBJ1-6 and V is TRBV15, with D perhaps matching TRBD1 (5 bases). Germline values: CDR1 LNHNV, CDR2 YYDKDF (reference sequence). Trimming cost V 0 bases and J 7 bases, with 13 bases left between them. The CDR3 sequence is 16 residues long. CDR3 residues: CATSRELAGPNSPLHF. The CDR3 region has the DNA TGTGCCACCAGCAGAGAGCTAGCGGGGCCCAATTCACCCCTCCACTTT.

This clone was counted a few times. The rearrangement uses TRBV28 and TRBJ1-1; the D gene is possibly TRBD1 (5 bases). Trimming stripped 4 bases from V and 0 bases from J, with 12 bases between. The CDR3 loop spans 15 amino acids. In germline, CDR1 is MDHEN, CDR2 SYDVKM. Here the CDR3 DNA reads TGTGCCAGCAGTTCATACGGGACTCTGAACACTGAAGCTTTCTTT. Translated, it gives CASSSYGTLNTEAFF.